This T cell receptor beta chain derives from a study of cytomegalovirus exposure and HLA in healthy donors. In the case of this clone: Its antigen is as yet unknown.

J was trimmed by 6 bases and V by 11 bases; bases with no gene match: 5. CDR1 and CDR2 from the germline V gene are MNHGY and SVAAGI. This CDR3 region has 11 residues. Whole-study results and caveats: TCR beta V- and J-gene trimming was later associated with a missense DCLRE1C variant. Sequencing depth across donors, presence/absence analyses assumed, was roughly uniform. Altogether, 164 TCR beta chains were recorded as cytomegalovirus-associated.

A multiplex PCR was run with 60 Vbeta primers and 13 Jbeta primers. Repertoires were generated with immunoSEQ multiplex PCR, while TCRdb's copy carries only in-frame clones and drops some. The profile shows about 180,000 clones, roughly 87% of them singletons. The sequence derives from a woman aged 50 to 65 in good health and CMV-seronegative. What was sequenced was PBMCs. This chain uses TRBV6-9 with TRBJ2-3, with TRBD2 matching 7 bases. The CDR3: CARGGRDTQYF. The CDR3, as DNA: TGTGCCCGCGGGGGTAGGGATACGCAGTATTTT.